Presented here are 21 T cell receptor beta chains from one specimen sequenced in a study of neoadjuvant nivolumab and ipilimumab in lung cancer. The method was immunoSEQ multiplex PCR; TCRdb's version includes in-frame clones alone and lacks a portion of them. The sample holds over 25,000 clones; roughly three quarters are singletons and the top ten take around a sixth. This material consisted of tumor tissue, taken after neoadjuvant nivolumab, alone or with ipilimumab, at or shortly before surgery. These receptors originate from an adult with non-small cell lung cancer.

The chain links TRBV5-1 to TRBJ2-5; 10 bases align to TRBD1. The CDR3 consists of 14 residues. Trimming removed 4 bases from V and 5 bases from J; junction bases left unmatched: 5. The germline CDR1 and CDR2 sequences are SGHRS and YFSETQ. The CDR3 DNA is TGCGCCAGCAGCACGGGACAGGGGAGGGAGACCCAGTACTTC. Protein sequence: CASSTGQGRETQYF.

V and J are TRBV5-1 and TRBJ2-2; possible D gene TRBD1, 5 bases. Trimming removed 1 base at V and 1 base at J, with 8 bases between. Germline V gene sequence: CDR1 SGHRS, CDR2 YFSETQ. The length of the CDR3 is 15 residues. CDR3 residues: CASSLYRGNTGELFF. In DNA form, the CDR3 reads TGCGCCAGCAGCTTGTATAGGGGGAACACCGGGGAGCTGTTTTTT.

This clone turned up a few times. This chain uses TRBV5-4 with TRBJ1-4; 7 bases agree with TRBD1. V lost 0 bases and J lost 7; bases outside the gene matches: 3. Germline CDR1 SGHNT, CDR2 YYREEE (reference sequence). The CDR3 is 14 residues long. The CDR3 DNA is TGTGCCAGCAGCTTGGACAGGGGAGGTGAAAAACTGTTTTTT. Protein product: CASSLDRGGEKLFF.

The chain employs TRBV7-6 and TRBJ2-7; 9 nucleotides agree with TRBD1. V was pared by 4 bases and J by 2 bases, with 6 bases of the junction left unmatched. In germline, CDR1 is SGHVS, CDR2 FNYEAQ. The CDR3 totals 15 residues. The CDR3 protein is CASSSRQGGTYEQYF. DNA of the CDR3: TGTGCCAGCAGCTCGAGACAGGGGGGGACCTACGAGCAGTACTTC.

J is TRBJ2-1 and V is TRBV7-3; tentatively, D is TRBD1 (6 bases). The CDR3 is 15 residues long. Trimming cost V 2 bases and J 0 bases, with 8 bases left between them. Germline V gene lookup returns CDR1 SGHTA and CDR2 FQGTGA. As DNA, the CDR3 is TGTGCCAGCAGCTTACAGGGGAGCTCCTACAATGAGCAGTTCTTC. Amino acid sequence: CASSLQGSSYNEQFF.

This chain joins TRBV29-1 and TRBJ1-2, with a weak D call TRBD1 (5 bases). This CDR3 region has 11 residues. Germline lookup yields CDR1 SQVTM and CDR2 ANQGSEA. The V end was cut by 6 bases, the J end by 5 bases, with 10 bases between. The CDR3 here is CSVGGSYGYTF. DNA for the CDR3: TGCAGCGTCGGGGGGTCATATGGCTACACCTTC. Looking up the rest from reference TRBV29-1 and TRBJ1-2 gives the full variable domain: SAVISQKPSRDICQRGTSLTIQCQVDSQVTMMFWYRQQPGQSLTLIATANQGSEATYESGFVIDKFPISRPNLTFSTLTVSNMSPEDSSIYLCSVGGSYGYTFGSGTRLTVV.

This chain connects TRBV2 to TRBJ1-2, with D perhaps TRBD1 (6 bases). This CDR3 contains 14 residues. In germline, CDR1 is SNHLY, CDR2 FYNNEI. V was trimmed by 5 bases and J by 3 bases, leaving 13 bases between them. The CDR3 loop is CASSSPTGYYGYTF. Here the CDR3 DNA reads TGTGCCAGCAGTTCACCGACAGGCTACTATGGCTACACCTTC.

The chain has TRBV7-2 and TRBJ2-1; 9 nucleotides agree with TRBD1. After removal of 5 bases from V and 7 bases from J, the junction contained 6 bases not matched to a gene. The CDR3 totals 14 residues. Germline V gene data show CDR1 as SGHTA and CDR2 as FQGNSA. The DNA of the CDR3 is TGTGCCAGCAGCCCGGGACAGGGTACGAATGAGCAGTTCTTC. This sequence encodes CASSPGQGTNEQFF. The complete variable domain, with remaining parts taken from reference TRBV7-2 and TRBJ2-1, reads GAGVSQSPSNKVTEKGKDVELRCDPISGHTALYWYRQSLGQGLEFLIYFQGNSAPDKSGLPSDRFSAERTGGSVSTLTIQRTQQEDSAVYLCASSPGQGTNEQFFGPGTRLTVL.

This chain connects TRBV15 to TRBJ2-3; D is ambiguous. The CDR3 contains 14 residues. Per the germline V gene, CDR1 is LNHNV and CDR2 is YYDKDF (reference sequence). Trimming shortened V by 6 bases and J by 1 base, and 11 bases separated the two germline ends. CDR3: CATRLSRGTDTQYF. The CDR3 nucleotides are TGTGCCACCAGGCTGAGCAGAGGCACAGATACGCAGTATTTT.

The chain employs TRBV18 and TRBJ1-6; D is ambiguous. Trimming shortened V by 0 bases and J by 10 bases, and 10 bases separated the two germline ends. There are 14 residues in the CDR3. Germline CDR1 is KGHSH and CDR2 is LQKENI. The CDR3 DNA reads as TGTGCCAGCTCACCACCGAGAAAAGGGTCACCCCTCCACTTT. Amino acid sequence: CASSPPRKGSPLHF.

This clone has just a few counts. V is TRBV27 and J is TRBJ1-2; D is ambiguous. The V end was cut by 5 bases, the J end by 4 bases, with 11 bases between. Germline CDR1 reads MNHEY; CDR2 reads SMNVEV (reference sequence). The CDR3 covers 13 residues. This CDR3 reads CASSPREGYGYTF. The CDR3 region has the DNA TGTGCCAGCAGTCCCCGGGAAGGCTATGGCTACACCTTC.

The gene calls are TRBV2 and TRBJ1-1, with 9 bases lining up with TRBD1. CDR1 is SNHLY, CDR2 FYNNEI, per germline. The CDR3 totals 12 residues. V dropped 5 bases and J dropped 9; count of bases not matched to a gene: 4. This chain's CDR3 is CASSWDRAKAFF. In DNA form, the CDR3 reads TGTGCCAGCAGTTGGGACAGGGCCAAAGCTTTCTTT.

The chain has TRBV6-1 and TRBJ1-2; tentatively, D is TRBD1 (6 bases). Trimming pared 3 bases from V and 5 bases from J, leaving 10 bases between. The CDR3 loop spans 13 amino acids. Germline lookup yields CDR1 MNHNS and CDR2 SASEGT. As DNA, the CDR3 is TGTGCCAGCAGTGAGGACAGCACTTATGGCTACACCTTC. This translates into CASSEDSTYGYTF.

This clone is deemed medium-sized. The chain carries TRBV4-1 and TRBJ1-5; 10 bases are a match to TRBD1. The germline V gene encodes CDR1 MGHRA and CDR2 YSYEKL. The CDR3 covers 16 residues. The junction had 5 bases not matched to a gene; V was cut back by 0 bases and J by 6 bases. The CDR3 sequence is CASSQDGQGGGQPQHF. The CDR3, as DNA: TGCGCCAGCAGCCAAGATGGACAGGGGGGAGGTCAGCCCCAGCATTTT.

V and J are TRBV19 and TRBJ1-2; perhaps TRBD1 as D (5 bases). Per germline, CDR1 LNHDA and CDR2 SQIVND (reference sequence). V dropped 7 bases and J dropped 4 bases, with 16 bases sitting between them. This CDR3 has 14 amino acids. The CDR3, as DNA: TGTGCCAGTATCGGGGAGAGAAGGGGCTATGGCTACACCTTC. Residues: CASIGERRGYGYTF.

This chain links TRBV5-6 with TRBJ2-3; D gene unclear. CDR3 length: 13 amino acids. Germline lookup yields CDR1 SGHDT and CDR2 YYEEEE. Trimming took 0 bases from V and 3 from J, leaving 5 bases between them. CDR3 sequence: CASSLEPTDTQYF. CDR3 nucleotides: TGTGCCAGCAGCTTGGAACCGACAGATACGCAGTATTTT.

This clone was counted between two and nine times. The chain employs TRBV10-1 and TRBJ2-3; perhaps TRBD2 as D (7 bases). Trimming shortened V by 3 bases and J by 9 bases, and 13 bases separated the two germline ends. Per germline, CDR1 WNHNN and CDR2 SYGVQD (reference sequence). The length of the CDR3 is 13 residues. The CDR3 is CASSEGGDSTQYF. The CDR3 nucleotides are TGCGCCAGCAGTGAAGGGGGGGACTCCACGCAGTATTTT.

This chain uses TRBV11-2 with TRBJ2-7; tentatively, D is TRBD2 (5 bases). CDR1 is SGHAT, CDR2 FQNNGV, per germline. V lost 0 bases, J lost 2 bases, and 8 bases lay in between. The CDR3 covers 14 residues. CDR3 nucleotide sequence: TGTGCCAGCAGCTTAGATCCGGGAACCTACGAGCAGTACTTC. It yields the protein CASSLDPGTYEQYF. Based on the CDR3 plus reference TRBV11-2 and TRBJ2-7, the full variable domain is EAGVAQSPRYKIIEKRQSVAFWCNPISGHATLYWYQQILGQGPKLLIQFQNNGVVDDSQLPKDRFSAERLKGVDSTLKIQPAKLEDSAVYLCASSLDPGTYEQYFGPGTRLTVT.

This clone showed up just once. The chain combines TRBV5-1 with TRBJ2-5; D is ambiguous. CDR1 SGHRS and CDR2 YFSETQ come from the germline V gene. The CDR3 loop spans 13 amino acids. V was cut by 1 base and J by 2 bases, with 6 bases left in between. In nucleotides, the CDR3 is TGCGCCAGCAGCTTGAACAGTCAAGAGACCCAGTACTTC. Its protein is CASSLNSQETQYF.

The rearrangement joins TRBV7-2 to TRBJ2-2, with TRBD2 identical over 7 bases. Germline lookup yields CDR1 SGHTA and CDR2 FQGNSA. J gave up 5 bases and V 5 bases, and 8 bases lay outside the gene matches. This CDR3 spans 15 amino acids. The chain's CDR3 is CASSPSSGRTGELFF. The CDR3 DNA is TGTGCCAGCAGCCCCTCGTCCGGGAGGACCGGGGAGCTGTTTTTT. The whole variable domain, remainder taken from reference TRBV7-2 and TRBJ2-2, is GAGVSQSPSNKVTEKGKDVELRCDPISGHTALYWYRQSLGQGLEFLIYFQGNSAPDKSGLPSDRFSAERTGGSVSTLTIQRTQQEDSAVYLCASSPSSGRTGELFFGEGSRLTVL.

This clone has a handful of counts. The chain combines TRBV7-9 with TRBJ1-1; TRBD1 is a possible D gene (6 bases). The CDR3 sequence is 13 residues long. The V and J ends lost 8 bases and 0 bases respectively, with 10 bases between them. Germline CDR1 SEHNR, CDR2 FQNEAQ (reference sequence). The CDR3 spells CASVGDMNTEAFF. In DNA form, the CDR3 reads TGTGCCAGCGTCGGGGACATGAACACTGAAGCTTTCTTT.